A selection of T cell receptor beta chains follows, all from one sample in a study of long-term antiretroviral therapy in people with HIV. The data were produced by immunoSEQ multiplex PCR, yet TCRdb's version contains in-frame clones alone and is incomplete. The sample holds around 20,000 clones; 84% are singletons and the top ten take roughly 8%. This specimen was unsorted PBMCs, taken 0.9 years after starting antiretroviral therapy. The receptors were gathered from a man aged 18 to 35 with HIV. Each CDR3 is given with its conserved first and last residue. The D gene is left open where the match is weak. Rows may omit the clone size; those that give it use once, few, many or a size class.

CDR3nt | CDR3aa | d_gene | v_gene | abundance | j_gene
TGTGCCACCTCTTCACTAGCGGGGGAGGAGACCCAGTACTTC | CATSSLAGEETQYF | TRBD2 | TRBV10-3 | NA | TRBJ2-5
TGTGCCAGCACGGGGCAGGGCGACTATGGCTACACCTTC | CASTGQGDYGYTF | NA | TRBV27 | NA | TRBJ1-2
TGTGCCACCAGCCCAATCATGGGACAGGGTAGGATCTATGGCTACACCTTC | CATSPIMGQGRIYGYTF | TRBD1 | TRBV15 | NA | TRBJ1-2
TGTGCCACCAGCAGTAGAATGATCGGGGAGCTGTTTTTT | CATSSRMIGELFF | NA | TRBV15 | NA | TRBJ2-2
TGTGCCAGCAGCAGGGGGGCATCCTACGAGCAGTACTTC | CASSRGASYEQYF | NA | TRBV28 | NA | TRBJ2-7
TGTGCCAGCAGTGAGGGACAGACCACAGATACGCAGTATTTT | CASSEGQTTDTQYF | TRBD1 | TRBV6-4 | once | TRBJ2-3
TGTGCCAGCAGTCATAGACAGGGGGGCGGCTACACCTTC | CASSHRQGGGYTF | TRBD1 | TRBV6-5 | NA | TRBJ1-2
TGCGCCAGCAGCCAAGCTCCGACTAGCGGGAGAGCCAAAAACATTCAGTACTTC | CASSQAPTSGRAKNIQYF | TRBD2 | TRBV4-1 | NA | TRBJ2-4
TGTGCCAGCAGCCTCACAGGGGGCTCCAATGAGCAGTTCTTC | CASSLTGGSNEQFF | TRBD1 | TRBV7-9 | NA | TRBJ2-1
TGTGCCAGCAGCCTGGAGGGGGTAAGCAATCAGCCCCAGCATTTT | CASSLEGVSNQPQHF | NA | TRBV5-8 | NA | TRBJ1-5